These T cell receptor beta chains were read from a single sample in a study of OX40 agonist ivuxolimab in advanced cancers. Profiled with immunoSEQ multiplex PCR; TCRdb holds only in-frame clones, not every one. The top ten clones hold approximately 0.56% of a sample with 65,000 to 95,000 clones, about 92% of them seen once. The sequences come from CD4+ or CD8+ T cells sorted from blood, collected in a trial of the OX40 agonist ivuxolimab. Every receptor here comes from an adult with an advanced solid tumor such as melanoma, head and neck, liver or kidney cancer. Each CDR3 is given with its conserved first and last residue. Fields, in order: J gene, D gene, clone size, V gene, CDR3 DNA, CDR3 protein. The D gene is left open where the match is weak. The size field is filled for only some rows; it gives once, few, many or a size class.

J: TRBJ1-2
D: TRBD1
size: -
V: TRBV27
DNA: TGTGCCAGCAGTTTATCCGACGAGGGGACAGGGGGGGCCTATGGCTACACCTTC
CDR3: CASSLSDEGTGGAYGYTF

J: TRBJ2-3
D: -
size: -
V: TRBV28
DNA: TGTGCCAGCACACCCTCGGCAGGGGCAAACGCAGATACGCAGTATTTT
CDR3: CASTPSAGANADTQYF

J: TRBJ2-7
D: -
size: once
V: TRBV11-2
DNA: TGTGCCAGCAGCTTCTCCACTGACGCCTACGAGCAGTACTTC
CDR3: CASSFSTDAYEQYF

J: TRBJ1-5
D: -
size: -
V: TRBV7-2
DNA: TGTGCCAGCAGCCCTTCCGGGGGGGGCCCATGGCCCCAGCATTTT
CDR3: CASSPSGGGPWPQHF

J: TRBJ1-3
D: TRBD1
size: once
V: TRBV9
DNA: TGTGCCAGCAGCGCCCGTATCTGGACAGGGCGTGGAAACACCATATATTTT
CDR3: CASSARIWTGRGNTIYF

J: TRBJ1-2
D: TRBD1
size: few
V: TRBV7-2
DNA: TGTGCCAGCAGCTTGGGGAAAAGCCGGGACAGTCGGCATGGCTACACCTTC
CDR3: CASSLGKSRDSRHGYTF

J: TRBJ2-1
D: -
size: -
V: TRBV28
DNA: TGTGCCACCTCAACCCTTTGGATCCCGGGTGATGAGCAGTTCTTC
CDR3: CATSTLWIPGDEQFF

J: TRBJ1-3
D: -
size: -
V: TRBV7-6
DNA: TGTGCCAGCAGCTTCCGATCAGGGACTGGAAACACCATATATTTT
CDR3: CASSFRSGTGNTIYF

J: TRBJ2-1
D: -
size: -
V: TRBV5-1
DNA: TGCGCCAGCAGCTTGGCTTTCCGTTCCTACAATGAGCAGTTCTTC
CDR3: CASSLAFRSYNEQFF

J: TRBJ1-2
D: -
size: -
V: TRBV5-3
DNA: TGTGCCAGAAGCTTGGCCGGGGGCGCCGTCTATGGCTACACCTTC
CDR3: CARSLAGGAVYGYTF

J: TRBJ2-7
D: TRBD2
size: -
V: TRBV5-1
DNA: TGCGCCAGCAGCACCCTGGCGGGGGTCGGCGACGAGCAGTACTTC
CDR3: CASSTLAGVGDEQYF

J: TRBJ1-5
D: TRBD1
size: -
V: TRBV2
DNA: TGTGCCAGCGGTAGACAGGGTGGCAATCAGCCCCAGCATTTT
CDR3: CASGRQGGNQPQHF

J: TRBJ2-4
D: TRBD1
size: -
V: TRBV7-2
DNA: TGTGCCAGCAGCCCCAGACAGGGTAAAAACATTCAGTACTTC
CDR3: CASSPRQGKNIQYF

J: TRBJ1-2
D: TRBD1
size: -
V: TRBV19
DNA: TGTGCCAGTAGTAGAACGGGACAGGCGGACGATCTTTATGGCTACACCTTC
CDR3: CASSRTGQADDLYGYTF

J: TRBJ2-3
D: -
size: -
V: TRBV5-4
DNA: TGTGCCAGCAGAAGGGCGACGGGAGATACGCAGTATTTT
CDR3: CASRRATGDTQYF

J: TRBJ1-2
D: -
size: -
V: TRBV6-6
DNA: TGTGCCAGCCGCCAGGCGACCTCAAGCTCAGGTGGCTACACCTTC
CDR3: CASRQATSSSGGYTF

J: TRBJ1-1
D: TRBD1
size: -
V: TRBV5-5
DNA: TGTGCCAGCAGCTTCCAGGGGGCGCCGGACACTGAAGCTTTCTTT
CDR3: CASSFQGAPDTEAFF

J: TRBJ1-5
D: TRBD1
size: once
V: TRBV7-2
DNA: TGTGCCAGCAGCTTAGACAGGGGGGCCCAGCCCCAGCATTTT
CDR3: CASSLDRGAQPQHF

J: TRBJ1-2
D: TRBD1
size: -
V: TRBV30
DNA: TGTGCCTTCCTCCGGGACAGGGCATACTCTAACTATGGCTACACCTTC
CDR3: CAFLRDRAYSNYGYTF

J: TRBJ1-2
D: -
size: -
V: TRBV30
DNA: TGTGCCTGGAGTAAGGATGGCTATGGCTACACCTTC
CDR3: CAWSKDGYGYTF

J: TRBJ2-1
D: -
size: once
V: TRBV7-5
DNA: TGTGCCAGAAGCCCTTATTTAGCGGGAGTACCCTACAATGAGCAGTTCTTC
CDR3: CARSPYLAGVPYNEQFF

J: TRBJ2-3
D: TRBD2
size: -
V: TRBV5-1
DNA: TGCGCCAGCAGCTTGTGGGCGGGAGGGCCGGTAGATACGCAGTATTTT
CDR3: CASSLWAGGPVDTQYF

J: TRBJ2-1
D: TRBD2
size: -
V: TRBV30
DNA: TGTGCCTGGTATCAATGGACTAGCGGGAGAAAGCAGTTCTTC
CDR3: CAWYQWTSGRKQFF

J: TRBJ2-1
D: TRBD2
size: -
V: TRBV11-2
DNA: TGTGCCAGCAGCCTCAGACTAGCGGGAGTTGGAAATGAGCAGTTCTTC
CDR3: CASSLRLAGVGNEQFF

J: TRBJ1-3
D: -
size: -
V: TRBV29-1
DNA: TGCAGCCTTCGCTCTGGAAACACCATATATTTT
CDR3: CSLRSGNTIYF

J: TRBJ2-1
D: TRBD1
size: -
V: TRBV19
DNA: TGTGCCAGTAGTATGTCACAGGGGGCATACAATGAGCAGTTCTTC
CDR3: CASSMSQGAYNEQFF

J: TRBJ1-1
D: TRBD1
size: -
V: TRBV6-5
DNA: TGTGCCAGCAGTTACTCTTGGGGGACAGTGAACACTGAAGCTTTCTTT
CDR3: CASSYSWGTVNTEAFF

J: TRBJ2-7
D: TRBD1
size: -
V: TRBV6-8
DNA: TGTGCCAGCAGTTCCGACAGGGGCCTACTACCCTCCTACGAGCAGTACTTC
CDR3: CASSSDRGLLPSYEQYF

J: TRBJ1-1
D: -
size: -
V: TRBV13
DNA: TGTGCCAGCAGCTTCGGTACGGGGGGCGCGACCACTGAAGCTTTCTTT
CDR3: CASSFGTGGATTEAFF